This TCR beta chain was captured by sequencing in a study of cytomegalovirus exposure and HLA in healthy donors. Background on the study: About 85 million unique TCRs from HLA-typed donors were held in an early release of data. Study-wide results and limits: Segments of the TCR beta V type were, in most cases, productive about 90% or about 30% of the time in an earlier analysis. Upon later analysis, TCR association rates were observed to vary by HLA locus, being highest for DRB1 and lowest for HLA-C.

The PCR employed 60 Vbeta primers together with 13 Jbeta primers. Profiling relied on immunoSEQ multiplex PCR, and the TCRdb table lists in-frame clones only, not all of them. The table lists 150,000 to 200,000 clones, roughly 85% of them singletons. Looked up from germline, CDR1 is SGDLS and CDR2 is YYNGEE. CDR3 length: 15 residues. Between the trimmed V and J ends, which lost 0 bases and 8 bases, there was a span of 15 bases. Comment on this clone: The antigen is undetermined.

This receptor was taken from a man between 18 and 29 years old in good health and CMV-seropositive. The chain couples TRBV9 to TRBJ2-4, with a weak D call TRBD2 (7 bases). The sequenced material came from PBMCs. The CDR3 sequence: CASSVGVGGPDIQYF. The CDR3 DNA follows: TGTGCCAGCAGCGTAGGTGTGGGGGGGCCGGACATTCAGTACTTC.